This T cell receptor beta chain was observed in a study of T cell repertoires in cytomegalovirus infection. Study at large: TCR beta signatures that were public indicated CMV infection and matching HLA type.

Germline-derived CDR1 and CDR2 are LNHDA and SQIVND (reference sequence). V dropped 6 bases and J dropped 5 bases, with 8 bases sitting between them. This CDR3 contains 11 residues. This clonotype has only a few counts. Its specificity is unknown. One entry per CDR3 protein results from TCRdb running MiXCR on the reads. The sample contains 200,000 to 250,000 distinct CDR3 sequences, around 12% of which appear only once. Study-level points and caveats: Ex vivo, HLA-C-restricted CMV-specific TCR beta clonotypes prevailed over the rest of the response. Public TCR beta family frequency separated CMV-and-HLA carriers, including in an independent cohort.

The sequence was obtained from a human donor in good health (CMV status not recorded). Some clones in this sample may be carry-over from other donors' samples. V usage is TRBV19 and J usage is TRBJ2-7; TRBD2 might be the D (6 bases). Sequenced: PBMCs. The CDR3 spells CASRGGDEQYF. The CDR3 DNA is TGTGCCAGTAGAGGCGGGGACGAGCAGTACTTC.